One and the same sample provided the 10 T cell receptor beta chains below, sequenced in a study of blood T cells in healthy people across ages. With a J-beta primer mix and a sample-barcoded 5' primer, a second PCR ran about 6 to 11 cycles. TCRdb reanalysed the 5' RACE reads using MiXCR and keeps one entry per CDR3 protein. The profile shows 750,000 to 950,000 distinct CDR3 sequences, roughly 24% of them singletons. These same records also appear under a second study, on T cells of mothers and their children.

The sequenced material came from blood. These receptors came from a boy younger than 18 in good health.

The J gene is TRBJ1-1, the V gene TRBV4-1; 8 positions agree with TRBD1. The junction had 2 bases not matched to a gene; V was cut back by 3 bases and J by 8 bases. The CDR3 spans 12 residues. Germline CDR1 is MGHRA and CDR2 is YSYEKL. The CDR3 region is CASSQDRAEAFF. CDR3 sequence (DNA): TGCGCCAGCAGCCAGGACAGGGCAGAAGCTTTCTTT.

The V and J genes are TRBV29-1 and TRBJ2-1; D is ambiguous. CDR3 size: 13 residues. CDR1 SQVTM and CDR2 ANQGSEA come from the germline V gene. V lost 7 bases to trimming and J lost 2 bases, with 12 bases between them. The CDR3, as DNA: TGCAGCGCCCTGACCGGAACCTACAATGAGCAGTTCTTC. It yields the protein CSALTGTYNEQFF.

This clonotype was counted a single time. V gene TRBV29-1 combines with J gene TRBJ1-5; 10 bases line up with TRBD1. V was clipped by 5 bases and J by 6 bases; unmatched bases: 7. The germline V gene encodes CDR1 SQVTM and CDR2 ANQGSEA. There are 14 residues in the CDR3. CDR3 protein: CSVRDRGGGQPQHF. For the CDR3, the DNA is TGCAGCGTTAGGGACAGGGGTGGTGGTCAGCCCCAGCATTTT.

This chain connects TRBV6-1 to TRBJ2-7, with D possibly being TRBD1 (5 bases). The CDR3 runs 13 residues. V lost 11 bases, J lost 4 bases, and 18 bases lay in between. Germline CDR1 reads MNHNS; CDR2 reads SASEGT. This CDR3 is CALKGISRYEQYF. The CDR3 nucleotides read TGTGCCTTAAAGGGGATTTCACGGTACGAGCAGTACTTC.

This clonotype has only a few counts. The rearrangement links TRBV5-4 to TRBJ2-7; 9 nucleotides match TRBD1. The germline CDR1 and CDR2 sequences are SGHNT and YYREEE (reference sequence). The CDR3 length is 17 residues. The trim removed 2 bases at V and 2 bases at J, leaving 11 bases unmatched. The CDR3 sequence: CASSLTRGTGIPYEQYF. The CDR3 DNA reads TGTGCCAGCAGCTTAACTCGGGGGACAGGGATACCCTACGAGCAGTACTTC.

This clonotype showed up just a few times. The rearrangement links TRBV28 to TRBJ2-5; 12 bases agree with TRBD2. V lost 5 bases to trimming and J lost 5 bases; unmatched junction nucleotides: 12. Germline CDR1 MDHEN, CDR2 SYDVKM. This CDR3 is built from 17 residues. The CDR3 here is CASSLGLLAGGVETQYF. CDR3 DNA: TGTGCCAGCAGTCTAGGTCTACTAGCGGGGGGAGTTGAGACCCAGTACTTC.

This sequence joins TRBV20-1 and TRBJ1-5; D gene unclear. This CDR3 region has 12 residues. Germline loops: CDR1 DFQATT, CDR2 SNEGSKA (reference sequence). Trimming took off 3 bases at V and 7 bases at J, with 10 bases between the two ends. The CDR3 region is CSASSGKQPQHF. DNA for the CDR3: TGCAGTGCTAGCTCCGGGAAGCAGCCCCAGCATTTT.

The CDR3: CSASVSGSNYGYTF. The CDR3 coding sequence is TGCAGTGCTAGCGTATCAGGGTCTAACTATGGCTACACCTTC. V gene TRBV20-1 combines with J gene TRBJ1-2; D possibly corresponds to TRBD1 (5 bases). Germline V lookup: CDR1 DFQATT, CDR2 SNEGSKA (reference sequence). This CDR3 comprises 14 residues. V was shortened by 3 bases and J by 0 bases, with 11 bases between the two germline ends.

The chain couples TRBV4-1 to TRBJ2-5; 9 positions agree with TRBD1. V gave up 4 bases and J gave up 6 bases; unmatched junction bases: 9. CDR1 MGHRA and CDR2 YSYEKL come from the germline V gene. The CDR3 is 15 residues long. The CDR3 protein is CASSRVGQGMQTQYF. CDR3 DNA sequence: TGCGCCAGCAGCCGAGTGGGACAGGGAATGCAGACCCAGTACTTC.

The chain uses TRBV20-1 and TRBJ2-5, with D perhaps matching TRBD1 (5 bases). The germline V gene has CDR1 DFQATT and CDR2 SNEGSKA (reference sequence). V was cut by 0 bases and J by 2 bases, with 13 bases left in between. This CDR3 contains 15 residues. CDR3 sequence (DNA): TGCAGTGCTAGAGAGGAGACAGAGAGACAAGAGACCCAGTACTTC. It yields the protein CSAREETERQETQYF.